Listed here are 28 T cell receptor beta chains from one sample, sequenced in a study of T cell responses to AZD1222 COVID-19 vaccine. Libraries were prepared by immunoSEQ multiplex PCR; TCRdb keeps only in-frame clonotypes and omits some of them. The data show fewer than 120,000 clones, with over 75% seen just once and 4% to 5% held by the top ten. The sequenced sample was peripheral blood, obtained on day 0 of AZD1222 vaccination. The receptors originated from an adult in good health.

The rearrangement joins TRBV28 to TRBJ2-1; D is possibly TRBD1 or TRBD2 (5 bases each). CDR1 is MDHEN and CDR2 is SYDVKM in the germline V gene. This CDR3 spans 16 amino acids. V lost 5 bases, J lost 2 bases, and 16 bases lay in between. This CDR3 reads CASSTSGTKAYNEQFF. For the CDR3, the DNA is TGTGCCAGCAGTACCTCCGGGACCAAAGCCTACAATGAGCAGTTCTTC.

J is TRBJ1-2 and V is TRBV5-1; TRBD1 aligns across 10 bases. Trimming removed 4 bases from V and 4 bases from J; junction bases left unmatched: 10. The CDR3 loop spans 16 amino acids. In germline, CDR1 is SGHRS, CDR2 YFSETQ. CDR3 region: CASSVGTGASGYGYTF. CDR3 nucleotides: TGCGCCAGCAGCGTCGGGACAGGGGCTTCGGGCTATGGCTACACCTTC.

This clone was detected only once. CDR3 residues: CASSWMQGGQPQHF. The CDR3 nucleotides read TGTGCCAGCAGTTGGATGCAGGGAGGCCAGCCCCAGCATTTT. The chain is built from TRBV2 and TRBJ1-5, with D tentatively TRBD1 (5 bases). Germline lookup yields CDR1 SNHLY and CDR2 FYNNEI. Deletions cut 5 bases from V and 7 bases from J, with 15 bases between. This CDR3 is 14 amino acids long.

The chain couples TRBV2 to TRBJ1-3; D not certain. The CDR3 covers 13 residues. Trimming stripped 7 bases from V and 0 bases from J, with 7 bases between. Germline V gives CDR1 SNHLY, CDR2 FYNNEI. The CDR3, as DNA: TGTGCCAGCATCAAAAACTCTGGAAACACCATATATTTT. Translating it yields CASIKNSGNTIYF.

The chain employs TRBV7-2 and TRBJ1-1; tentative D call: TRBD1 (6 bases). The V gene lost 3 bases and the J gene lost 0 bases, with 11 bases spanning the gap. The CDR3 runs to 15 residues. The germline V gene encodes CDR1 SGHTA and CDR2 FQGNSA. CDR3 nucleotides: TGTGCCAGCAGCTTGGGGGGCGGGTTGAACACTGAAGCTTTCTTT. Translated: CASSLGGGLNTEAFF.

The chain carries TRBV6-1 and TRBJ2-3, with TRBD2 matching over 9 bases. With V trimmed by 1 base and J by 2 bases, 10 bases remained unmatched. Germline V CDR1 and CDR2: MNHNS, SASEGT. The CDR3 runs to 18 residues. Here the CDR3 DNA reads TGTGCCAGCAGTGAAGTCGTCTGGCGGGGGGGATTCACAGATACGCAGTATTTT. Protein product: CASSEVVWRGGFTDTQYF.

The rearrangement uses TRBV6-4 and TRBJ1-6, with unresolved D. This CDR3 is 12 amino acids long. Deletions cut 7 bases from V and 10 bases from J, with 11 bases between. Looked up from germline, CDR1 is MRHNA and CDR2 is SNTAGT. CDR3 coding DNA: TGTGCCAGCACCATGAAGTACTCACCCCTCCACTTT. Protein product: CASTMKYSPLHF.

The chain carries TRBV2 and TRBJ1-4; D possibly corresponds to TRBD1 (5 bases). With 6 bases removed from V and 4 bases from J, the gap between germline ends came to 12 bases. There are 14 residues in the CDR3. CDR1 SNHLY and CDR2 FYNNEI come from the germline V gene. This chain's CDR3 is CASSKGAVNEKLFF. CDR3 in DNA: TGTGCCAGCAGCAAAGGGGCAGTTAATGAAAAACTGTTTTTT.

This rearrangement joins TRBV19 to TRBJ2-7; TRBD2 matches 10 bases. The CDR3 spans 14 residues. Germline V gene data show CDR1 as LNHDA and CDR2 as SQIVND (reference sequence). The V gene end was trimmed by 6 bases and the J gene end by 0 bases; junction bases not matched to a gene: 2. The chain's CDR3 is CASSSGGDSYEQYF. CDR3 nucleotide sequence: TGTGCCAGTAGCAGCGGGGGGGACTCCTACGAGCAGTACTTC. Using reference TRBV19 and TRBJ2-7 for the parts outside the CDR3, the full variable domain is DGGITQSPKYLFRKEGQNVTLSCEQNLNHDAMYWYRQDPGQGLRLIYYSQIVNDFQKGDIAEGYSVSREKKESFPLTVTSAQKNPTAFYLCASSSGGDSYEQYFGPGTRLTVT.

This chain uses TRBV5-4 with TRBJ2-2, with 8 positions matching TRBD2. V was pared by 4 bases and J by 4 bases, with 6 bases of the junction left unmatched. Germline lookup yields CDR1 SGHNT and CDR2 YYREEE (reference sequence). The CDR3 length is 15 residues. CDR3 sequence (DNA): TGTGCCAGCAGCCTCGGGGGGGCCCGCACCGGGGAGCTGTTTTTT. Encoded protein: CASSLGGARTGELFF.

The chain has TRBV4-1 and TRBJ2-7; D unclear. The CDR3 spans 15 residues. Germline CDR1 and CDR2: MGHRA and YSYEKL. Between the trimmed V and J ends, which lost 4 bases and 3 bases, there was a span of 16 bases. The CDR3 DNA sequence: TGCGCCAGCAGCCCCGCCGCGACTGACATCTACGAGCAGTACTTC. It encodes CASSPAATDIYEQYF.

J is TRBJ1-2 and V is TRBV7-2, with 11 bases fitting TRBD1. The CDR3 covers 16 residues. J lost 4 bases, V lost 4 bases, and 8 bases had no gene match. Germline V CDR1 and CDR2: SGHTA, FQGNSA. CDR3 in DNA: TGTGCCAGCAGCTCCAGAGGACAGGGGGCCCCCTATGGCTACACCTTC. Translation gives CASSSRGQGAPYGYTF.

This sequence joins TRBV27 and TRBJ2-7; possibly TRBD2 for D (7 bases). Trimming took 7 bases from V and 6 from J, leaving 19 bases between them. There are 14 residues in the CDR3. Germline V gene data show CDR1 as MNHEY and CDR2 as SMNVEV (reference sequence). The CDR3 loop is CASTKGGAVAEQYF. The CDR3 DNA reads as TGTGCCAGCACCAAGGGGGGGGCCGTCGCCGAGCAGTACTTC.

This clone has only one observation. V is TRBV10-1 and J is TRBJ2-5; D gene unclear. Trimming pared 7 bases from V and 5 bases from J, leaving 14 bases between. The germline V gene encodes CDR1 WNHNN and CDR2 SYGVQD (reference sequence). The CDR3 has 13 residues. Written as DNA, the CDR3 is TGCGCCAGCAATCGATTAGCATGGGAGACCCAGTACTTC. It encodes CASNRLAWETQYF.

The chain links TRBV6-2 or TRBV6-3 to TRBJ1-1, with D perhaps matching TRBD1 (5 bases). V dropped 5 bases and J dropped 1 base, with 17 bases sitting between them. The CDR3 contains 16 residues. Germline V gene lookup returns CDR1 MNHEY and CDR2 SVGEGT. The CDR3 protein is CASSHPDFQGNTEAFF. The DNA of the CDR3 is TGTGCCAGCAGTCACCCAGATTTTCAGGGGAACACTGAAGCTTTCTTT.

The chain couples TRBV5-5 to TRBJ2-4; a weak D match, TRBD2 (5 bases). Trimming shortened V by 0 bases and J by 0 bases, and 10 bases separated the two germline ends. This CDR3 contains 16 residues. The germline V gene encodes CDR1 SGHKS and CDR2 YYEKEE (reference sequence). CDR3 residues: CASSLGTGLAKNIQYF. The DNA for the CDR3 is TGTGCCAGCAGCTTGGGTACTGGACTAGCCAAAAACATTCAGTACTTC.

The V gene is TRBV15, the J gene TRBJ1-1; the D gene is possibly TRBD1 (5 bases). The germline V gene has CDR1 LNHNV and CDR2 YYDKDF (reference sequence). The V end lost 1 base, the J end lost 1 base, and 10 bases lay between the germline ends. The length of the CDR3 is 15 residues. The CDR3 region has the DNA TGTGCCACCAGCAGAGGGGGGGTGGAGAACACTGAAGCTTTCTTT. Its protein product is CATSRGGVENTEAFF.

V is TRBV6-4 and J is TRBJ2-2; unclear D gene. Germline V gives CDR1 MRHNA, CDR2 SNTAGT. The CDR3 has 15 residues. V dropped 2 bases and J dropped 1 base, with 8 bases sitting between them. Here the CDR3 DNA reads TGTGCCAGCAGTGACGAACAGCTGAACACCGGGGAGCTGTTTTTT. Amino acid sequence: CASSDEQLNTGELFF.

This clone has only a few counts. The V gene is TRBV5-1, the J gene TRBJ1-3; D not resolved. Between the trimmed V and J ends, which lost 2 bases and 5 bases, there was a span of 11 bases. Per germline, CDR1 SGHRS and CDR2 YFSETQ. CDR3 size: 14 residues. In DNA, the CDR3 is TGCGCCAGCAGCTTAAACAGCGACCGAAACACCATATATTTT. This codes for CASSLNSDRNTIYF. The variable domain in full, with the rest retrieved from reference TRBV5-1 and TRBJ1-3, is KAGVTQTPRYLIKTRGQQVTLSCSPISGHRSVSWYQQTPGQGLQFLFEYFSETQRNKGNFPGRFSGRQFSNSRSEMNVSTLELGDSALYLCASSLNSDRNTIYFGEGSWLTVV.

The chain uses TRBV10-1 and TRBJ2-5, with 9 bases lining up with TRBD2. The germline gives CDR1 WNHNN, CDR2 SYGVQD (reference sequence). The CDR3 spans 13 residues. V lost 6 bases to trimming and J lost 5 bases; unmatched junction nucleotides: 4. CDR3 in amino acids: CASSGTSSETQYF. The CDR3 nucleotides are TGCGCCAGCAGCGGGACTAGCAGTGAGACCCAGTACTTC.

This clone was detected only once. The V gene is TRBV19, the J gene TRBJ2-4; 10 bases agree with TRBD2. The ends lost 6 bases at V and 6 bases at J; junction bases unmatched: 5. The CDR3 extends over 14 amino acids. CDR1 LNHDA and CDR2 SQIVND come from the germline V gene (reference sequence). The CDR3 DNA sequence: TGTGCCAGTAGGGAATCTAGCGGGAGAAACATTCAGTACTTC. Translation: CASRESSGRNIQYF. The entire variable domain, with the rest obtained from reference TRBV19 and TRBJ2-4, is as follows: DGGITQSPKYLFRKEGQNVTLSCEQNLNHDAMYWYRQDPGQGLRLIYYSQIVNDFQKGDIAEGYSVSREKKESFPLTVTSAQKNPTAFYLCASRESSGRNIQYFGAGTRLSVL.

The CDR3 bases are TGTGCCAGCAGCTTGATGCCTAGCGGGGTTTATACCGGGGAGCTGTTTTTT. Residues: CASSLMPSGVYTGELFF. V usage is TRBV7-3 and J usage is TRBJ2-2, with 9 bases lining up with TRBD2. This CDR3 is 17 amino acids long. V trimming: 3 bases; J trimming: 5 bases; junction bases outside the gene matches: 10. CDR1 and CDR2 from the germline V gene are SGHTA and FQGTGA.

The CDR3 DNA sequence: TGTGCCAGCAGTCCAGGGGGCTATGGCTACACCTTC. Protein sequence: CASSPGGYGYTF. The chain couples TRBV6-5 to TRBJ1-2, with 7 bases lining up with TRBD1. Looked up from germline, CDR1 is MNHEY and CDR2 is SVGAGI. The CDR3 totals 12 residues. J lost 4 bases, V lost 5 bases, and 1 base had no gene match.

This clone was detected a few times. The chain employs TRBV7-8 and TRBJ1-5; no clear D. Germline-derived CDR1 and CDR2 are SGHVS and FQNEAQ. Trimming pared 1 base from V and 3 bases from J, leaving 10 bases between. The length of the CDR3 is 15 residues. The CDR3 region has the DNA TGTGCCAGCAGCTTAGGTAGGGTCACCAATCAGCCCCAGCATTTT. This encodes CASSLGRVTNQPQHF.

This chain uses TRBV5-5 with TRBJ1-1; a weak D match, TRBD1 (6 bases). Trimming removed 3 bases from V and 7 bases from J, with 16 bases in between. Germline values: CDR1 SGHKS, CDR2 YYEKEE (reference sequence). The CDR3 totals 14 residues. The CDR3 is CASSWGAGQFEAFF. CDR3 DNA sequence: TGTGCCAGCAGCTGGGGGGCGGGACAATTTGAAGCTTTCTTT. The variable domain in full, with the rest retrieved from reference TRBV5-5 and TRBJ1-1, is DAGVTQSPTHLIKTRGQQVTLRCSPISGHKSVSWYQQVLGQGPQFIFQYYEKEERGRGNFPDRFSARQFPNYSSELNVNALLLGDSALYLCASSWGAGQFEAFFGQGTRLTVV.

V usage is TRBV7-6 and J usage is TRBJ1-6; no definite D call. The ends were cut back, 6 bases at V and 3 bases at J, with 12 bases in the middle. Germline values: CDR1 SGHVS, CDR2 FNYEAQ. This CDR3 has 15 amino acids. The CDR3 nucleotides are TGTGCCAGCAGTTCTAGGGTTAACTATAATTCACCCCTCCACTTT. Protein sequence: CASSSRVNYNSPLHF.

The table lists this clone with a count of one. The chain has TRBV19 and TRBJ1-5; 10 bases align to TRBD1. Trimming removed 5 bases from V and 5 bases from J; junction bases left unmatched: 18. Germline CDR1 LNHDA, CDR2 SQIVND (reference sequence). The CDR3 contains 19 residues. CDR3 coding DNA: TGTGCCAGTAGTCCCCATCCGGTAAGAGCCGGGACAGGGGATCAGCCCCAGCATTTT. Translating it yields CASSPHPVRAGTGDQPQHF.

The V gene is TRBV3-1 (or the pseudogene TRBV3-2), the J gene TRBJ2-7; D might be TRBD1 or TRBD2, each matching 5 bases. The ends were cut back, 4 bases at V and 4 bases at J, with 26 bases in the middle. In germline, CDR1 is LGHDT, CDR2 YNNKEL (reference sequence). The CDR3 length is 18 residues. CDR3 in amino acids: CASSRALYGTRRGYEQYF. In nucleotides, the CDR3 is TGTGCCAGCAGCCGAGCGCTCTATGGGACGCGCAGAGGGTACGAGCAGTACTTC.